This T cell receptor beta chain comes out of a study of cytomegalovirus exposure and HLA in healthy donors. Overall study findings and caveats: Listed as cytomegalovirus-associated were 170 or so TCR beta chains. Earlier analysis yielded a pattern in which most TCR beta V segments were productive about 90% or about 30% of the time.

As for the donors, each was a healthy bone marrow donor. The CDR3 contains 16 residues. Trimming cost V 5 bases and J 2 bases; bases outside gene matches: 7. The germline gives CDR1 SGHDT, CDR2 YYEEEE. This clone was counted once. The antigen is undetermined. PCR amplification relied on 60 Vbeta primers (plus 13 Jbeta primers). Sequencing used immunoSEQ multiplex PCR; TCRdb keeps in-frame clones, though not all of them. This table has fewer than 200,000 clones, around two thirds appearing once. V gene TRBV5-6 combines with J gene TRBJ2-2; 9 bases are shared with TRBD1. Sequenced: PBMCs. This receptor was obtained from a man aged 50-59 years in good health and CMV-seronegative. The CDR3: CASRPRDRVNTGELFF. The CDR3 DNA follows: TGTGCCAGCAGACCTCGGGACAGGGTTAACACCGGGGAGCTGTTTTTT.